A selection of T cell receptor beta chains follows, all from one sample in a study of T-cell memory formation after mild COVID-19. MiXCR, applied by TCRdb to the 5' RACE reads, yields one record per CDR3 protein. The sample contains 300,000 to 400,000 distinct CDR3 sequences, around 27% of which appear only once. Source material: PBMCs or a T cell subset sorted from them (not recorded which). All receptors come from an adult woman who had mild COVID-19 (a few samples of this study predate the infection). Cell type and time point are not known. CDR3s include the opening cysteine and the closing phenylalanine or tryptophan. The D gene is left open where the match is weak. Size is omitted from some rows. Given values are once, few, many or a class for expanded clones.

clone size: .; V gene: TRBV29-1; D gene: .; J gene: TRBJ2-3; CDR3 DNA: TGCAGCGTAGAGGGAGACAGAAGCACAGATACGCAGTATTTT; CDR3 protein: CSVEGDRSTDTQYF
clone size: .; V gene: TRBV5-1; D gene: TRBD2; J gene: TRBJ2-7; CDR3 DNA: TGCGCCAGCAGCTTGGAAGGGACTACTCTGGGGTACGAGCAGTACTTC; CDR3 protein: CASSLEGTTLGYEQYF
clone size: few; V gene: TRBV11-3; D gene: TRBD2; J gene: TRBJ2-7; CDR3 DNA: TGTGCCAGCAGCTTAACGAAGGGTTTCGGGAGGGAGCAGTACTTC; CDR3 protein: CASSLTKGFGREQYF
clone size: few; V gene: TRBV2; D gene: .; J gene: TRBJ2-4; CDR3 DNA: TGTGCCAGCAGTGAAGGGGGCCTAGGGGGCATTCAGTACTTC; CDR3 protein: CASSEGGLGGIQYF
clone size: .; V gene: TRBV7-2; D gene: .; J gene: TRBJ2-5; CDR3 DNA: TGTGCCAGCAGCTCCCCTTTAGTCGGGGGTTGGACCCAGTACTTC; CDR3 protein: CASSSPLVGGWTQYF
clone size: few; V gene: TRBV7-8; D gene: .; J gene: TRBJ1-4; CDR3 DNA: TGTGCCAGCAGCCCTCAGCGGCTTGTTAATGAAAAACTGTTTTTT; CDR3 protein: CASSPQRLVNEKLFF
clone size: .; V gene: TRBV7-2; D gene: TRBD2; J gene: TRBJ2-2; CDR3 DNA: TGTGCCAGCAGCTCGGCCGGGACTAGCCGGACCGGGGAGCTGTTTTTT; CDR3 protein: CASSSAGTSRTGELFF
clone size: .; V gene: TRBV20-1; D gene: .; J gene: TRBJ2-6; CDR3 DNA: TGCAGTGCTTTTCAGGGGGGCTCTGGGGCCAACGTCCTGACTTTC; CDR3 protein: CSAFQGGSGANVLTF
clone size: .; V gene: TRBV24-1; D gene: TRBD2; J gene: TRBJ2-1; CDR3 DNA: TGTGCCACCAGTGATTCCCAGGTAGCGGGAGGGTCATTGGACAATGAGCAGTTCTTC; CDR3 protein: CATSDSQVAGGSLDNEQFF
clone size: .; V gene: TRBV24-1; D gene: TRBD1; J gene: TRBJ2-4; CDR3 DNA: TGTGCCACCAGTGATTCCGGGACAGGGGCCAAAAACATTCAGTACTTC; CDR3 protein: CATSDSGTGAKNIQYF
clone size: .; V gene: TRBV9; D gene: .; J gene: TRBJ1-2; CDR3 DNA: TGTGCCAGCAGCGAAGCACGGACCGGGTTTATAAATGGCTACACCTTC; CDR3 protein: CASSEARTGFINGYTF
clone size: .; V gene: TRBV27; D gene: TRBD2; J gene: TRBJ2-7; CDR3 DNA: TGTGCCAGCAGTCCTGGGACTACCCCTTACGAGCAGTACTTC; CDR3 protein: CASSPGTTPYEQYF
clone size: .; V gene: TRBV4-2; D gene: .; J gene: TRBJ2-3; CDR3 DNA: TGTGCCAGCAGCCAAGAGCCCCTATTCTCCTCTAGCACAGATACGCAGTATTTT; CDR3 protein: CASSQEPLFSSSTDTQYF
clone size: few; V gene: TRBV6-5; D gene: .; J gene: TRBJ1-2; CDR3 DNA: TGTGCCAGCAGTTACTCGGTGCTGGGAGACTATGGCTACACCTTC; CDR3 protein: CASSYSVLGDYGYTF
clone size: .; V gene: TRBV10-3; D gene: .; J gene: TRBJ1-1; CDR3 DNA: TGTGCCATCAGTGAGCTTCTGAACACTGAAGCTTTCTTT; CDR3 protein: CAISELLNTEAFF
clone size: few; V gene: TRBV9; D gene: TRBD2; J gene: TRBJ2-6; CDR3 DNA: TGTGCCAGCACCCGGAGCGGGGGCAAATCTGGGGCCAACGTCCTGACTTTC; CDR3 protein: CASTRSGGKSGANVLTF
clone size: many; V gene: TRBV19; D gene: TRBD1; J gene: TRBJ2-7; CDR3 DNA: TGTGCCAGTAGTCCCTACCCCGGGACAGGGTTCTACGAGCAGTACTTC; CDR3 protein: CASSPYPGTGFYEQYF
clone size: .; V gene: TRBV20-1; D gene: .; J gene: TRBJ1-5; CDR3 DNA: TGCAGTGCTAGAGTGACCGGACAGTGGGATCAGCCCCAGCATTTT; CDR3 protein: CSARVTGQWDQPQHF
clone size: .; V gene: TRBV6-6; D gene: .; J gene: TRBJ1-5; CDR3 DNA: TGTGCCAGCAGTTACCCGAGACACAGGGAGACGGGGGGTCAGCCCCAGCATTTT; CDR3 protein: CASSYPRHRETGGQPQHF
clone size: .; V gene: TRBV12-3/TRBV12-4; D gene: .; J gene: TRBJ1-2; CDR3 DNA: TGTGCCAGCAGTTTCGGTGCGGCTCCTTATGGCTACACCTTC; CDR3 protein: CASSFGAAPYGYTF
clone size: few; V gene: TRBV6-5; D gene: TRBD1; J gene: TRBJ2-2; CDR3 DNA: TGTGCCAGCACAGGGGGGAACACCGGGGAGCTGTTTTTT; CDR3 protein: CASTGGNTGELFF
clone size: many; V gene: TRBV5-1; D gene: TRBD2; J gene: TRBJ2-1; CDR3 DNA: TGCGCCAGCAGCTGGACTAGCGGCAAAAACAATGAGCAGTTCTTC; CDR3 protein: CASSWTSGKNNEQFF
clone size: .; V gene: TRBV19; D gene: .; J gene: TRBJ2-6; CDR3 DNA: TGTGCCAGTAGTATCGATCCAGCACACTCTGGGGCCAACGTCCTGACTTTC; CDR3 protein: CASSIDPAHSGANVLTF
clone size: .; V gene: TRBV6-5; D gene: .; J gene: TRBJ2-3; CDR3 DNA: TGTGCCAGCAGTTACAACTCCCAGTTCCCAACGCAGTATTTT; CDR3 protein: CASSYNSQFPTQYF
clone size: .; V gene: TRBV5-5; D gene: .; J gene: TRBJ1-2; CDR3 DNA: TGTGCCAGCAGCTTGGACTGGGTGGCTTATGGCTACACCTTC; CDR3 protein: CASSLDWVAYGYTF
clone size: .; V gene: TRBV7-9; D gene: .; J gene: TRBJ1-1; CDR3 DNA: TGTGCCAGCAGCTTAGGGACACCCTGGACCCAAGGGGCTGAAGCTTTCTTT; CDR3 protein: CASSLGTPWTQGAEAFF
clone size: .; V gene: TRBV27; D gene: .; J gene: TRBJ2-7; CDR3 DNA: TGTGCCAGCAGTTTTTATAGCTCCTACGAGCAGTACTTC; CDR3 protein: CASSFYSSYEQYF
clone size: .; V gene: TRBV29-1; D gene: TRBD1; J gene: TRBJ2-1; CDR3 DNA: TGCAGCGTTCCAGAGGGACAGGCCAGGAATGAGCAGTTCTTC; CDR3 protein: CSVPEGQARNEQFF
clone size: .; V gene: TRBV4-1; D gene: .; J gene: TRBJ2-5; CDR3 DNA: TGCGCCAGCAGCCAAGTGAGGTCAGAGACCCAGTACTTC; CDR3 protein: CASSQVRSETQYF
clone size: .; V gene: TRBV27; D gene: .; J gene: TRBJ1-5; CDR3 DNA: TGTGCCAGCAGTCCCCCTAGTGCGGGCAATCAGCCCCAGCATTTT; CDR3 protein: CASSPPSAGNQPQHF
clone size: .; V gene: TRBV5-1; D gene: TRBD2; J gene: TRBJ2-3; CDR3 DNA: TGCGCCAGCAGCTTGGAAGTCGGTTGGACTAGCGGGGCCGATCTATTGCTCACAGATACGCAGTATTTT; CDR3 protein: CASSLEVGWTSGADLLLTDTQYF
clone size: few; V gene: TRBV19; D gene: TRBD2; J gene: TRBJ2-5; CDR3 DNA: TGTGCCAGTAGGTCGAGGGGAGGGCGACAAGAGACCCAGTACTTC; CDR3 protein: CASRSRGGRQETQYF
clone size: few; V gene: TRBV6-6; D gene: .; J gene: TRBJ2-7; CDR3 DNA: TGTGCCAGCAGTTCGCCTAGAAACGTTCGTTCGGGCGAGCAGTACTTC; CDR3 protein: CASSSPRNVRSGEQYF
clone size: many; V gene: TRBV12-3/TRBV12-4; D gene: .; J gene: TRBJ2-7; CDR3 DNA: TGTGCCAGCAGTTTGGGGGTTGACTTCTACGAGCAGTACTTC; CDR3 protein: CASSLGVDFYEQYF
clone size: few; V gene: TRBV6-2/TRBV6-3; D gene: .; J gene: TRBJ1-2; CDR3 DNA: TGTGCCAGCAGTCCTTATGACAGGAACTATGGCTACACCTTC; CDR3 protein: CASSPYDRNYGYTF
clone size: .; V gene: TRBV7-2; D gene: .; J gene: TRBJ2-7; CDR3 DNA: TGTGCCAGCAGCCTGCAGCCCTTATACGAGCAGTACTTC; CDR3 protein: CASSLQPLYEQYF
clone size: few; V gene: TRBV6-6; D gene: .; J gene: TRBJ2-1; CDR3 DNA: TGTGCCAGCAGTGGGGAGGGACACTATGAGCAGTTCTTC; CDR3 protein: CASSGEGHYEQFF
clone size: many; V gene: TRBV6-5; D gene: .; J gene: TRBJ2-2; CDR3 DNA: TGTGCCAGCAGGCCACCGGGACAGAACACCGGGGAGCTGTTTTTT; CDR3 protein: CASRPPGQNTGELFF
clone size: few; V gene: TRBV9; D gene: .; J gene: TRBJ2-5; CDR3 DNA: TGTGCCAGCAGCGTAGCTATAGGGAGTCAGACCCAGTACTTC; CDR3 protein: CASSVAIGSQTQYF
clone size: .; V gene: TRBV9; D gene: TRBD2; J gene: TRBJ2-3; CDR3 DNA: TGTGCCAGCAAGCCTAGCGGGGGATGGGATACGCAGTATTTT; CDR3 protein: CASKPSGGWDTQYF
clone size: .; V gene: TRBV9; D gene: .; J gene: TRBJ1-1; CDR3 DNA: TGTGCCAGCAGCCCCGGGGGCAAAGGGGAAGCTTTCTTT; CDR3 protein: CASSPGGKGEAFF
clone size: few; V gene: TRBV9; D gene: TRBD1; J gene: TRBJ2-7; CDR3 DNA: TGTGCCAGCAGCGCGTCGGGACAGGGGGCCTACGAGCAGTACTTC; CDR3 protein: CASSASGQGAYEQYF
clone size: few; V gene: TRBV28; D gene: .; J gene: TRBJ1-2; CDR3 DNA: TGTGCCAGCATCGGCAGGGTGGGCGGCTACACCTTC; CDR3 protein: CASIGRVGGYTF
clone size: few; V gene: TRBV5-1; D gene: TRBD1; J gene: TRBJ2-7; CDR3 DNA: TGCGCCAGCAGCTTGGAAGGGACAGGAGGAGGCTACGAGCAGTACTTC; CDR3 protein: CASSLEGTGGGYEQYF
clone size: .; V gene: TRBV10-3; D gene: .; J gene: TRBJ2-5; CDR3 DNA: TGTGCCATCAGGGGACAACACCAAGAGACCCAGTACTTC; CDR3 protein: CAIRGQHQETQYF
clone size: .; V gene: TRBV27; D gene: .; J gene: TRBJ1-6; CDR3 DNA: TGTGCCAGCAGCTTAAACAGGGCCAGCTCCTATAATTCACCCCTCCACTTT; CDR3 protein: CASSLNRASSYNSPLHF
clone size: few; V gene: TRBV24-1; D gene: .; J gene: TRBJ2-3; CDR3 DNA: TGTGCCACCAGTGAAGGCGGTATAGATACGCAGTATTTT; CDR3 protein: CATSEGGIDTQYF
clone size: once; V gene: TRBV7-2; D gene: .; J gene: TRBJ2-1; CDR3 DNA: TGTGCCAGCAGCTTAGATGGGGTCGTGGGGGGCGACCCCGTAGACAATGAGCAGTTCTTC; CDR3 protein: CASSLDGVVGGDPVDNEQFF
clone size: few; V gene: TRBV7-6; D gene: .; J gene: TRBJ1-1; CDR3 DNA: TGTGCCAGCAGCTTAGGGCCAGGCTCGAACACTGAAGCTTTCTTT; CDR3 protein: CASSLGPGSNTEAFF
clone size: .; V gene: TRBV12-3/TRBV12-4; D gene: .; J gene: TRBJ2-3; CDR3 DNA: TGTGCCAGCAGTCACTCCTACAGAAGCACAGATACGCAGTATTTT; CDR3 protein: CASSHSYRSTDTQYF
clone size: many; V gene: TRBV3-1; D gene: .; J gene: TRBJ1-6; CDR3 DNA: TGTGCCAGCAGCCATCGGGAGGATTCACCCCTCCACTTT; CDR3 protein: CASSHREDSPLHF
clone size: .; V gene: TRBV15; D gene: TRBD2; J gene: TRBJ2-1; CDR3 DNA: TGTGCCACCAGCAGAAGGGTGGAGACTAGCGGATGGCAAAGCTCCTACAATGAGCAGTTCTTC; CDR3 protein: CATSRRVETSGWQSSYNEQFF
clone size: .; V gene: TRBV7-2; D gene: .; J gene: TRBJ2-1; CDR3 DNA: TGTGCCAGCACTGGGGTTCCCAATGAGCAGTTCTTC; CDR3 protein: CASTGVPNEQFF
clone size: .; V gene: TRBV28; D gene: TRBD2; J gene: TRBJ2-7; CDR3 DNA: TGTGCCAGCAGTCGCAACCCCCGAACTAGCGGGTTTTCCTACGAGCAGTACTTC; CDR3 protein: CASSRNPRTSGFSYEQYF
clone size: .; V gene: TRBV6-5; D gene: TRBD1; J gene: TRBJ1-2; CDR3 DNA: TGTGCCAGCAGTTACGGGGACAGGGATGGCTACACCTTC; CDR3 protein: CASSYGDRDGYTF